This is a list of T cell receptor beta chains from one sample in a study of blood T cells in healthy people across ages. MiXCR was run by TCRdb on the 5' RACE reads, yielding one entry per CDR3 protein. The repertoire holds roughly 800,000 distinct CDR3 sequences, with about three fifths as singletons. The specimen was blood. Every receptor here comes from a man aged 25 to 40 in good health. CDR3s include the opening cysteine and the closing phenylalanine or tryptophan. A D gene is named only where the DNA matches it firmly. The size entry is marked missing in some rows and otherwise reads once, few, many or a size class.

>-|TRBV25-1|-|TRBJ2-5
CASSERVGGLQETQYF
TGTGCCAGCAGTGAAAGGGTGGGGGGCTTGCAAGAGACCCAGTACTTC
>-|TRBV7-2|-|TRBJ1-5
CASSRRWGSDQPQHF
TGTGCCAGCAGCCGGAGATGGGGCTCCGATCAGCCCCAGCATTTT
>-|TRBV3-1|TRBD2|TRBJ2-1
CASSLSPSGKWGEQFF
TGTGCCAGCAGCCTTTCACCTAGCGGAAAATGGGGTGAGCAGTTCTTC
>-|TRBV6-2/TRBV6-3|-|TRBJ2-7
CASSYREGEQYF
TGTGCCAGCAGTTACCGGGAAGGCGAGCAGTACTTC
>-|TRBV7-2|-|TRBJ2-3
CASSLWGFTDTQYF
TGTGCCAGCAGCTTATGGGGTTTCACAGATACGCAGTATTTT
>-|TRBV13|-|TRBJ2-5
CASSPTAGHQETQYF
TGTGCCAGCAGCCCGACAGCGGGCCACCAAGAGACCCAGTACTTC
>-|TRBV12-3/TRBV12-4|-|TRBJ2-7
CASSPTRDTGRDEQYF
TGTGCCAGCAGCCCGACGCGGGACACCGGAAGAGACGAGCAGTACTTC
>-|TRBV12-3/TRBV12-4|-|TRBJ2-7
CASSTQTNEQYF
TGTGCCAGCAGTACCCAGACCAACGAGCAGTACTTC
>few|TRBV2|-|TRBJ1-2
CASSWDSFAYGYTF
TGTGCCAGCAGCTGGGACTCCTTTGCGTATGGCTACACCTTC
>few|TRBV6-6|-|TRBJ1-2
CASRLQGVGYTF
TGTGCCAGCAGGCTACAGGGTGTTGGCTACACCTTC
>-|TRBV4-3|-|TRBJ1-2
CASSQAPWGTVGYTF
TGCGCCAGCAGCCAAGCTCCGTGGGGGACCGTTGGCTACACCTTC
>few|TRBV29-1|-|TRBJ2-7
CSVDAQIHYEQYF
TGCAGCGTTGATGCCCAGATCCACTACGAGCAGTACTTC
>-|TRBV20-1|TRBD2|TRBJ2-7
CSARPSGTSYEQYF
TGCAGTGCTAGACCTAGCGGGACCTCCTACGAGCAGTACTTC
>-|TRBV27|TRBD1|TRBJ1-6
CASSRTGGASPLHF
TGTGCCAGCAGTCGAACAGGGGGTGCCTCACCCCTCCACTTT
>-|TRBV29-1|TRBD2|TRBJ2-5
CSVWGGETQYF
TGCAGCGTTTGGGGAGGGGAGACCCAGTACTTC
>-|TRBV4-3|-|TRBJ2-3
CASSPQRLPDTQYF
TGCGCCAGCAGCCCGCAGCGGTTACCAGATACGCAGTATTTT
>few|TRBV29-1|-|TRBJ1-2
CSVEVRGVNYGYTF
TGCAGCGTTGAAGTGCGGGGGGTTAACTATGGCTACACCTTC
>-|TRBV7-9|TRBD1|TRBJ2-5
CTSSSGTGGQETQYF
TGTACCAGCAGCTCCGGAACAGGGGGCCAAGAGACCCAGTACTTC
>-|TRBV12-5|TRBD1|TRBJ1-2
CASGLSPGGDGYTF
TGTGCTAGTGGTTTGAGCCCAGGGGGCGATGGCTACACCTTC
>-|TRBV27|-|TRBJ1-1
CASSFTTGITEAFF
TGTGCCAGCAGTTTCACAACGGGTATCACTGAAGCTTTCTTT
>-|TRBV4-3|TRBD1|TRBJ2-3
CASSQGKPGQYTDTQYF
TGCGCCAGCAGCCAAGGGAAACCGGGACAGTACACAGATACGCAGTATTTT
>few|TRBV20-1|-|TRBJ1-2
CSAREGGSLVAYGYTF
TGCAGTGCTAGAGAAGGGGGGTCCCTGGTTGCCTATGGCTACACCTTC
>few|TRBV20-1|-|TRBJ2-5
CSAFYGGEETQYF
TGCAGTGCTTTCTACGGGGGAGAAGAGACCCAGTACTTC
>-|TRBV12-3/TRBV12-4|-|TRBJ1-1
CASSPIFSGGNTEAFF
TGTGCCAGCAGCCCAATCTTTAGCGGTGGGAACACTGAAGCTTTCTTT
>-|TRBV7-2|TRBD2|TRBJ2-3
CASSLVRTSGGAPPDTQYF
TGTGCCAGCAGCTTAGTGAGGACTAGCGGGGGGGCACCCCCAGATACGCAGTATTTT
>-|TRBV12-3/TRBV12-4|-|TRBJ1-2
CASSPVSRGYTF
TGTGCCAGCAGTCCAGTCTCTCGTGGCTACACCTTC
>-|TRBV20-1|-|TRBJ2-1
CSASGDLRSSYNEQFF
TGCAGTGCTAGTGGGGATCTACGGAGCTCCTACAATGAGCAGTTCTTC
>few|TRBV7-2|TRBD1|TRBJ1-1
CATKQGANTEAFF
TGTGCCACTAAACAGGGGGCAAACACTGAAGCTTTCTTT
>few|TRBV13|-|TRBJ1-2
CASSSRDTSNYGYTF
TGTGCCAGCAGCTCGAGAGACACTTCAAACTATGGCTACACCTTC
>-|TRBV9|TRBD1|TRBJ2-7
CASSVTGGGHSDKNEQYF
TGTGCCAGCAGCGTGACAGGGGGCGGGCATTCGGATAAGAACGAGCAGTACTTC
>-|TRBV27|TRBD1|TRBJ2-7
CASSLSGTGSEQYF
TGTGCCAGCAGTTTATCTGGGACAGGGAGCGAGCAGTACTTC
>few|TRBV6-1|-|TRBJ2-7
CASSVAAKAYEQYF
TGTGCCAGCAGTGTGGCGGCAAAAGCCTACGAGCAGTACTTC
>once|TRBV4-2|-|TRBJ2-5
CASSQDLAAETQYF
TGTGCCAGCAGCCAAGATCTAGCTGCGGAGACCCAGTACTTC
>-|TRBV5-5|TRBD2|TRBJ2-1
CASSLPGVSGVPREQFF
TGTGCCAGCAGCTTGCCGGGGGTTAGCGGGGTCCCAAGGGAGCAGTTCTTC
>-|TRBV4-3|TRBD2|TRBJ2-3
CASSQGTSGRSRLDTQYF
TGCGCCAGCAGCCAAGGGACTAGCGGGAGGAGCCGCTTGGATACGCAGTATTTT
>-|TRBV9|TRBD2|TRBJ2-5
CAGLAGAEQYF
TGTGCCGGACTAGCCGGGGCTGAGCAGTACTTC
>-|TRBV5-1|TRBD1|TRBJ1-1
CASSNDRGTEAFF
TGCGCCAGCAGCAATGACAGGGGCACTGAAGCTTTCTTT
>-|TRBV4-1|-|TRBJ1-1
CASSQDRTTGNTEAFF
TGCGCCAGCAGCCAAGATAGGACCACGGGGAACACTGAAGCTTTCTTT
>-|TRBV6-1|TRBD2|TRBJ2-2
CASSGEGPTGELFF
TGTGCCAGCAGCGGGGAGGGGCCCACCGGGGAGCTGTTTTTT
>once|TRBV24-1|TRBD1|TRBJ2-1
CATSGIRWGQGFEEQFF
TGTGCCACCAGTGGTATCCGGTGGGGACAGGGTTTTGAGGAGCAGTTCTTC
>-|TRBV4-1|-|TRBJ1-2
CASSQEATGADYGYTF
TGCGCCAGCAGCCAAGAAGCCACGGGCGCGGACTATGGCTACACCTTC
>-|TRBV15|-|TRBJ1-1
CATSRDITGMNTGTFF
TGTGCCACCAGCAGAGATATTACAGGCATGAACACTGGAACTTTCTTT
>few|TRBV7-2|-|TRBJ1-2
CASSYTRDGSNYGYTF
TGTGCCAGCAGCTACACCCGGGACGGTTCTAACTATGGCTACACCTTC
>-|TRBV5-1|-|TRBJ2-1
CASVLSNEQFF
TGCGCCAGCGTTCTGTCCAATGAGCAGTTCTTC
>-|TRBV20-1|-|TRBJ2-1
CSARDGRAFGELFF
TGCAGTGCTAGAGATGGACGCGCATTCGGGGAGCTGTTCTTC
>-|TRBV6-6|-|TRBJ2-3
CASRYGATTDTQYF
TGTGCCAGCAGGTACGGGGCCACGACAGATACGCAGTATTTT
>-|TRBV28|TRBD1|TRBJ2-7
CASSSLRQGGYEQYF
TGTGCCAGCAGTTCACTACGACAGGGTGGCTACGAGCAGTACTTC
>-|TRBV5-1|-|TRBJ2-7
CASSLDDAGGYEQYF
TGCGCCAGCAGCTTGGATGATGCAGGAGGGTACGAGCAGTACTTC
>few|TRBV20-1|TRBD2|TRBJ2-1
CSALAGSGGNEQFF
TGCAGTGCTCTAGCGGGATCCGGGGGCAATGAGCAGTTCTTC
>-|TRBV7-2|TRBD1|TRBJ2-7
CASRTTGGAPGEQYF
TGTGCCAGCAGAACGACAGGGGGCGCCCCGGGCGAGCAGTACTTC
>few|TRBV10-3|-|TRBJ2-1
CAISSLYNEQFF
TGTGCCATCAGCAGTCTTTACAATGAGCAGTTCTTC
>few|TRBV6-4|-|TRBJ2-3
CASSDSLVDTQYF
TGTGCCAGCAGTGACTCTTTAGTGGATACGCAGTATTTT
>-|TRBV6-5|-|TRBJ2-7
CASSYAGVQGYEQYF
TGTGCCAGCAGTTACGCAGGGGTCCAAGGCTACGAGCAGTACTTC
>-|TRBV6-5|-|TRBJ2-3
CASRSGLDTQYF
TGTGCCAGCAGGAGCGGATTAGATACGCAGTATTTT
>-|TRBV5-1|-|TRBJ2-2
CASSLRTTANTGELFF
TGCGCCAGCAGCTTGCGGACCACCGCGAACACCGGGGAGCTGTTTTTT
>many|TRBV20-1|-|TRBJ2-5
CSANSRGPQETQYF
TGCAGTGCTAATTCGCGGGGGCCACAAGAGACCCAGTACTTC